Listed below are T cell receptor beta chains from one sample, sequenced in a study of identical twins. TCRdb re-derived calls from the 5' RACE reads in MiXCR, one entry per CDR3 protein. Of approximately 490,000 distinct CDR3 sequences in the sample, about 20% were seen once. This sample also belongs to another study, concerning yellow fever vaccine responses in identical twins.

The sample comprised CD4+ T cells sorted from blood. Every receptor here comes from a woman between 18 and 30 years old in good health. The CDR3 runs from the conserved cysteine through the conserved F or W. The order of the fields is clone size, V gene, D gene, J gene, CDR3 protein, CDR3 DNA. The D gene is left open where the match is weak. Clone sizes are given selectively: once, few, many, or a class where the clone is expanded.

>-|TRBV7-2|-|TRBJ1-1
CASSPRWGLNTEAFF
TGTGCCAGCAGCCCACGGTGGGGGTTGAACACTGAAGCTTTCTTT
>-|TRBV28|TRBD1|TRBJ1-5
CASCFRDRVGQPQHF
TGTGCCAGCTGTTTCCGGGACAGGGTGGGGCAGCCCCAGCATTTT
>few|TRBV20-1|-|TRBJ1-4
CSARDALTESGEKLFF
TGCAGTGCTAGAGATGCCCTCACTGAGAGCGGTGAAAAACTGTTTTTT
>-|TRBV20-1|-|TRBJ2-3
CSARGSGRGGTDTQYF
TGCAGTGCTAGAGGGTCGGGCCGCGGTGGCACAGATACGCAGTATTTT
>-|TRBV11-2|-|TRBJ2-1
CAGAVSPSSYNEQFF
TGTGCGGGCGCCGTCAGCCCGAGCTCCTACAATGAGCAGTTCTTC
>-|TRBV7-9|-|TRBJ2-2
CASSPDRELFF
TGTGCCAGCAGCCCCGACCGGGAGCTGTTTTTT
>-|TRBV5-1|TRBD2|TRBJ2-1
CASSFSGTGGPSEQFF
TGCGCCAGCAGCTTTAGTGGAACGGGGGGGCCTAGTGAGCAGTTCTTC
>-|TRBV12-3/TRBV12-4|TRBD2|TRBJ2-2
CASRWTSSNTGELFF
TGTGCCAGCAGATGGACTAGCTCGAACACCGGGGAGCTGTTTTTT
>few|TRBV2|-|TRBJ1-1
CASRGASGSTEAFF
TGTGCCAGCAGGGGCGCCAGCGGGAGCACTGAAGCTTTCTTT
>-|TRBV20-1|-|TRBJ2-1
CSAAEEVSEQFF
TGCAGTGCTGCTGAAGAAGTCAGCGAGCAGTTCTTC
>-|TRBV12-3/TRBV12-4|TRBD1|TRBJ2-6
CASSFGQGVSGANVLTF
TGTGCCAGCAGTTTTGGCCAGGGGGTATCTGGGGCCAACGTCCTGACTTTC
>few|TRBV11-2|-|TRBJ2-5
CASSFPPGRGEETQYF
TGTGCCAGCAGCTTCCCCCCGGGCAGGGGTGAAGAGACCCAGTACTTC
>-|TRBV6-1|-|TRBJ2-1
CASSEMWDNEQFF
TGTGCCAGCAGTGAAATGTGGGACAATGAGCAGTTCTTC
>-|TRBV5-1|-|TRBJ1-1
CASSMGGLDTEAFF
TGCGCCAGCAGTATGGGCGGCTTGGACACTGAAGCTTTCTTT
>-|TRBV7-2|-|TRBJ2-1
CASSSWSSEGYEQFF
TGTGCCAGCAGCTCCTGGAGTAGCGAGGGGTATGAGCAGTTCTTC
>few|TRBV5-6|-|TRBJ1-2
CASSARGGYTF
TGTGCCAGCAGCGCCAGGGGTGGCTACACCTTC
>-|TRBV29-1|-|TRBJ2-1
CSVESSGDKQFF
TGCAGCGTTGAATCTTCCGGGGATAAGCAGTTCTTC
>-|TRBV2|TRBD2|TRBJ2-3
CASRRTSNTDTQYF
TGTGCCAGCAGGAGGACTAGCAACACAGATACGCAGTATTTT
>few|TRBV5-1|TRBD1|TRBJ2-5
CASSDTGGIQTQYF
TGCGCCAGCAGCGATACAGGGGGCATCCAGACCCAGTACTTC
>-|TRBV5-1|-|TRBJ1-2
CASSSDRLGGYTF
TGCGCCAGCAGCTCGGACAGATTAGGAGGCTACACCTTC
>-|TRBV6-5|TRBD1|TRBJ1-2
CASSYLGTGSYGYTF
TGTGCCAGCAGTTACTTAGGGACAGGGAGCTATGGCTACACCTTC
>many|TRBV18|-|TRBJ1-1
CASSPGAMNTEAFF
TGTGCCAGCAGTCCCGGGGCGATGAACACTGAAGCTTTCTTT
>-|TRBV27|-|TRBJ1-5
CASSLRQFNQPQHF
TGTGCCAGCAGTTTAAGACAGTTTAATCAGCCCCAGCATTTT
>-|TRBV10-3|-|TRBJ2-3
CATMPQSTDTQYF
TGTGCCACAATGCCCCAAAGCACAGATACGCAGTATTTT
>-|TRBV6-5|-|TRBJ2-2
CASSYSITGGSGELFF
TGTGCCAGCAGTTACTCGATTACGGGGGGCTCCGGGGAGCTGTTTTTT
>few|TRBV9|TRBD2|TRBJ2-3
CASSVFGHPGTSGVDTQYF
TGTGCCAGCAGCGTATTTGGCCACCCCGGGACTAGCGGGGTTGATACGCAGTATTTT
>-|TRBV7-9|TRBD2|TRBJ2-3
CASSFTGTSYRTDTQYF
TGTGCCAGCAGCTTTACCGGGACTAGCTATAGGACAGATACGCAGTATTTT
>few|TRBV12-3/TRBV12-4|TRBD1|TRBJ1-5
CASSRTGRVEQPQHF
TGTGCCAGCAGTCGGACAGGGAGGGTTGAGCAGCCCCAGCATTTT
>-|TRBV19|TRBD2|TRBJ2-3
CAASGGYSTDTQYF
TGTGCCGCTAGCGGGGGGTATAGCACAGATACGCAGTATTTT
>-|TRBV3-1|-|TRBJ2-3
CASSQGTGRTDTQYF
TGTGCCAGCAGCCAAGGTACGGGACGCACAGATACGCAGTATTTT
>-|TRBV9|-|TRBJ2-3
CASSVVSGGSQYF
TGTGCCAGCAGCGTAGTGAGTGGTGGGTCGCAGTATTTT
>-|TRBV28|-|TRBJ2-7
CASSLYGVEQYF
TGTGCCAGCAGTTTATACGGGGTCGAGCAGTACTTC
>-|TRBV10-3|-|TRBJ2-7
CAITDSPYEQYF
TGTGCCATAACTGACAGCCCCTACGAGCAGTACTTC
>few|TRBV24-1|TRBD2|TRBJ2-2
CATSETSGGNTGELFF
TGTGCCACCAGTGAAACTAGCGGAGGGAACACCGGGGAGCTGTTTTTT
>-|TRBV4-2|-|TRBJ2-3
CASSQDQGVGQYF
TGTGCCAGCAGCCAAGATCAGGGAGTGGGACAGTATTTT
>-|TRBV7-6|TRBD2|TRBJ2-7
CASSPTSGPYEQYF
TGTGCCAGCAGCCCGACTAGCGGCCCCTACGAGCAGTACTTC
>few|TRBV6-2/TRBV6-3|-|TRBJ2-3
CASSHPDTQYF
TGTGCCAGCAGTCACCCAGATACGCAGTATTTT
>-|TRBV12-3/TRBV12-4|TRBD1|TRBJ2-1
CASTLGTGGLEQFF
TGTGCCAGCACCCTTGGGACAGGGGGCCTTGAGCAGTTCTTC
>-|TRBV3-1|-|TRBJ2-1
CACSRSDGGAGVEQFF
TGTGCCTGCAGCCGATCAGATGGGGGCGCGGGAGTTGAGCAGTTCTTC
>-|TRBV7-3|-|TRBJ1-1
CASSEQGTEAFF
TGTGCCAGCAGCGAACAGGGCACTGAAGCTTTCTTT
>few|TRBV5-1|TRBD2|TRBJ2-1
CASSFGTSGAGNEQFF
TGCGCCAGCAGCTTTGGGACTAGCGGGGCTGGAAATGAGCAGTTCTTC